This T cell receptor (beta chain) was sequenced in a study of technical replicates of blood from a few donors. TCRdb's copy holds only in-frame clones and misses some; the assay was immunoSEQ multiplex PCR. The sample yields tens of thousands of clones, around 93% seen once. The CDR3 loop spans 15 amino acids. Between the trimmed V and J ends, which lost 0 bases and 0 bases, there was a span of 9 bases. The V gene's germline CDR1 is SGHRS and CDR2 YFSETQ. This clone was seen once. This sequence was found in a human donor in good health. The V call is TRBV5-1, the J call TRBJ1-1; D remains unclear. Sequencing was done on a sample of T cells isolated from PBMCs. The CDR3 protein is CASSLDAGMNTEAFF. In DNA form, the CDR3 reads TGCGCCAGCAGCTTGGACGCGGGGATGAACACTGAAGCTTTCTTT. Drawing the rest from reference TRBV5-1 and TRBJ1-1, the complete variable domain is KAGVTQTPRYLIKTRGQQVTLSCSPISGHRSVSWYQQTPGQGLQFLFEYFSETQRNKGNFPGRFSGRQFSNSRSEMNVSTLELGDSALYLCASSLDAGMNTEAFFGQGTRLTVV.